This T cell receptor (beta chain) was captured by sequencing in a study of cytomegalovirus exposure and HLA in healthy donors. Researchers ran the PCR with 60 Vbeta and 13 Jbeta primers. Profiled with immunoSEQ multiplex PCR; TCRdb holds only in-frame clones, not every one. Of approximately 100,000 clones listed, about 80% are singletons. The CDR3 contains 14 residues. After removal of 8 bases from V and 4 bases from J, the junction contained 9 bases not matched to a gene. Germline values: CDR1 MNHNS, CDR2 SASEGT. With regard to this clone: Its antigen is currently unknown.

Points from the study as a whole: Highly shared variants forming one cluster were likely a sequencing artifact. Several of the most significant clusters appeared linked to common viral pathogens, based on a later analysis.

The clonotype comes from a man younger than 35 in good health and CMV-seropositive. Material: PBMCs. V and J are TRBV6-1 and TRBJ1-2; TRBD1 agrees at 8 bases. As DNA, the CDR3 is TGTGCCAGCCAACCAGCCAGGGGGCCCTATGGCTACACCTTC. Translation: CASQPARGPYGYTF.